The 5 T cell receptor beta chains in this list originate from one sample, sequenced in a study of blood T cell repertoires in COVID-19. TCRdb's table, derived via immunoSEQ multiplex PCR, lists solely in-frame clones and lacks some. The sample includes 100,000 to 130,000 clones, under 85% seen only once; the top ten take roughly 4%. Source material: peripheral blood. The source of these receptors is a woman aged 70 to 79 with acute or convalescent COVID-19.

The chain uses TRBV10-3 and TRBJ1-2; 8 positions agree with TRBD1. V lost 4 bases to trimming and J lost 8 bases; unmatched junction nucleotides: 6. Germline V gives CDR1 ENHRY, CDR2 SYGVKD. The CDR3 contains 13 residues. The DNA of the CDR3 is TGTGCCATCAGTGTACAGGGGGGATCAGGCTACACCTTC. It specifies CAISVQGGSGYTF.

This rearrangement joins TRBV5-5 to TRBJ1-3; TRBD1 aligns across 9 bases. Trimming at V came to 5 bases and at J to 0 bases, leaving 3 bases not matched to a gene. Germline loops: CDR1 SGHKS, CDR2 YYEKEE (reference sequence). This CDR3 region has 15 residues. CDR3 bases: TGTGCCAGCAGGCGGACAGGGGACTCTGGAAACACCATATATTTT. Translation: CASRRTGDSGNTIYF.

J is TRBJ2-5 and V is TRBV29-1; the match to TRBD2 covers 8 bases. Germline trimming cut 6 bases from V and 4 bases from J; bases unmatched to any gene: 10. The germline gives CDR1 SQVTM, CDR2 ANQGSEA. The CDR3 is 14 amino acids. CDR3 sequence: CSVDPGRGRETQYF. The CDR3 DNA reads as TGCAGCGTAGACCCCGGGAGGGGAAGAGAGACCCAGTACTTC.

Written as DNA, the CDR3 is TGTGCCAGCAGCTCCCCTGGTGGGGGGAGGGCCGGTGAGCAGTTCTTC. As protein: CASSSPGGGRAGEQFF. The rearrangement joins TRBV7-9 to TRBJ2-1, with 7 bases matching TRBD2. The ends lost 4 bases at V and 9 bases at J; junction bases unmatched: 15. Germline lookup yields CDR1 SEHNR and CDR2 FQNEAQ (reference sequence). The CDR3 extends over 16 amino acids.

V is TRBV28 and J is TRBJ1-5; TRBD1 aligns across 9 bases. J lost 2 bases, V lost 5 bases, and 7 bases had no gene match. The CDR3 loop spans 16 amino acids. The germline CDR1 and CDR2 sequences are MDHEN and SYDVKM. The CDR3: CASSTGTGMGNQPQHF. CDR3 DNA: TGTGCCAGCAGTACCGGGACAGGGATGGGCAATCAGCCCCAGCATTTT.